This TCR beta chain was captured in a study of blood T cell repertoires in COVID-19. For the study at large: Samples of COVID-19 (acute and convalescent) were obtained from the United States, Italy and Spain. T cells, B-cell-depleted T cells, or PBMCs provided the cDNA or gDNA that served as material.

Original methodology: Quantification of nucleated cells was approximated via reference gene primer amplification. Profiled with immunoSEQ multiplex PCR; TCRdb holds only in-frame clones, not every one. The V and J calls and clone size were taken over from that table, and D and trimming were inferred from the DNA. The data contain 30,000 to 40,000 clones, about 88% of them singletons. This receptor was identified in a man aged 70-80 years with active COVID-19. Material: peripheral blood.

The CDR3 DNA sequence: TGTGCCAGCACGCTAGCGGGGTTGTACGAGCAGTACTTC. Its protein is CASTLAGLYEQYF. The chain employs TRBV12-3 or TRBV12-4 and TRBJ2-7; TRBD2 agrees at 9 bases. V gave up 7 bases and J gave up 4 bases; unmatched junction bases: 5. The CDR3 covers 13 residues.